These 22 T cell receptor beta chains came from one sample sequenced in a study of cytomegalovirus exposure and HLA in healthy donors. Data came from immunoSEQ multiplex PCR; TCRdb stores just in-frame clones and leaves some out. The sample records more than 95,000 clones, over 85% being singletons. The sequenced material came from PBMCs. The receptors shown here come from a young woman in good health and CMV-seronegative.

In DNA, the CDR3 is TGTGCCAGCAGCTTTTCGGGAAGCTCCTACAATGAGCAGTTCTTC. It is translated as CASSFSGSSYNEQFF. This chain connects TRBV11-3 to TRBJ2-1; tentatively, D is TRBD2 (5 bases). V was pared by 3 bases and J by 0 bases, with 9 bases between. Per the germline V gene, CDR1 is SGHNT and CDR2 is YENEEA. The CDR3 has 15 residues.

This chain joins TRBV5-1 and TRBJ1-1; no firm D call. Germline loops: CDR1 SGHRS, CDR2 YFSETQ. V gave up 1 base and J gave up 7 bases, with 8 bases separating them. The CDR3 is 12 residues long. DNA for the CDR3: TGCGCCAGCAGCTTGATGGCAGGTGAAGCTTTCTTT. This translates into CASSLMAGEAFF. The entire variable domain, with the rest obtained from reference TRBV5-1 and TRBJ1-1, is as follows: KAGVTQTPRYLIKTRGQQVTLSCSPISGHRSVSWYQQTPGQGLQFLFEYFSETQRNKGNFPGRFSGRQFSNSRSEMNVSTLELGDSALYLCASSLMAGEAFFGQGTRLTVV.

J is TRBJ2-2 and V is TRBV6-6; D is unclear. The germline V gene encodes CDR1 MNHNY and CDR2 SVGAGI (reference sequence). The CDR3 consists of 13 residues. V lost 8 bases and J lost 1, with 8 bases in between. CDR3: CASGRQNTGELFF. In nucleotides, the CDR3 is TGTGCCAGCGGTAGACAGAACACCGGGGAGCTGTTTTTT.

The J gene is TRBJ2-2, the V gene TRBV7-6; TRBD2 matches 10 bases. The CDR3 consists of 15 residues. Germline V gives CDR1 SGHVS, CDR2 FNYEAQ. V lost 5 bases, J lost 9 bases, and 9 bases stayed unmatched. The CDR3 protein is CASSTSSGGARELFF. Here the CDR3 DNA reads TGTGCCAGCAGCACCTCTAGCGGGGGTGCCAGGGAGCTGTTTTTT.

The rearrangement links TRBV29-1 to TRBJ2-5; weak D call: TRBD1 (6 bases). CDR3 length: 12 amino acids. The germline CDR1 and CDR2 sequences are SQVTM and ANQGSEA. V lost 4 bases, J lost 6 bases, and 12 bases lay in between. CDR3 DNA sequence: TGCAGCGTTGCTTACACAGGGAAGACCCAGTACTTC. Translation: CSVAYTGKTQYF.

CDR3 bases: TGTGCCAGCCGACCTGCGTCAGGGGCTGGGGCCAACGTCCTGACTTTC. This encodes CASRPASGAGANVLTF. The chain is built from TRBV7-6 and TRBJ2-6; a weak D match, TRBD1 (6 bases). The CDR3 totals 16 residues. CDR1 SGHVS and CDR2 FNYEAQ come from the germline V gene. The V gene lost 8 bases and the J gene lost 2 bases, with 16 bases spanning the gap. The variable domain in full, with the rest retrieved from reference TRBV7-6 and TRBJ2-6, is GAGVSQSPRYKVTKRGQDVALRCDPISGHVSLYWYRQALGQGPEFLTYFNYEAQQDKSGLPNDRFSAERPEGSISTLTIQRTEQRDSAMYRCASRPASGAGANVLTFGAGSRLTVL.

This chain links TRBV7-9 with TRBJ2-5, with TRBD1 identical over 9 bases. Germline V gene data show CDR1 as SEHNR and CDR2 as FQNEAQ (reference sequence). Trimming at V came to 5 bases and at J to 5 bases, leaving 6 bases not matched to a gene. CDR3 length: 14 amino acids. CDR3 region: CASSLGTGRETQYF. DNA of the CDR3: TGTGCCAGCAGCCTTGGGACAGGGAGGGAGACCCAGTACTTC.

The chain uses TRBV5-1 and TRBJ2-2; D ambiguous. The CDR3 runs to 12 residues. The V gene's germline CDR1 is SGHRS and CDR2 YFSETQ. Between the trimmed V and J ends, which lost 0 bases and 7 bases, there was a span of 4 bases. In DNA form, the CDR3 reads TGCGCCAGCAGCTTGGTCGGCGGGGAGCTGTTTTTT. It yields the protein CASSLVGGELFF.

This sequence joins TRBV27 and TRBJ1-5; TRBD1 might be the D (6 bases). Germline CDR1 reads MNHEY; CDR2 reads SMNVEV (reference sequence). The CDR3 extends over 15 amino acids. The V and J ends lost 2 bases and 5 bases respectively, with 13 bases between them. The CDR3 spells CASSLGGRAYQPQHF. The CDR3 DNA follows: TGTGCCAGCAGTTTAGGGGGCAGGGCGTATCAGCCCCAGCATTTT.

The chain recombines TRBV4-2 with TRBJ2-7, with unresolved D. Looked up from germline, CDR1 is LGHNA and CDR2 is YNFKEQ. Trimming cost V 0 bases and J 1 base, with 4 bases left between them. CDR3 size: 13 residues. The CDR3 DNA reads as TGTGCCAGCAGCCAAGACCTTTCCTACGAGCAGTACTTC. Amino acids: CASSQDLSYEQYF.

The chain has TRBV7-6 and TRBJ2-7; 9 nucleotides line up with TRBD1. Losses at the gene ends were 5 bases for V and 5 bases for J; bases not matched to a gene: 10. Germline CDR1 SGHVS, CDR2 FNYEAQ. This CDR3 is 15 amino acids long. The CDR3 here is CASSPRGQGNDEQYF. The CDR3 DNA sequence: TGTGCCAGCAGCCCTCGGGGACAGGGTAACGACGAGCAGTACTTC.

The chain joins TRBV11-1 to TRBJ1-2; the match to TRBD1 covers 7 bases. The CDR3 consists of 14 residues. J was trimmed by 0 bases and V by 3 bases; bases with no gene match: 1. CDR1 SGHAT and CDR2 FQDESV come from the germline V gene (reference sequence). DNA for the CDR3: TGTGCCAGCAGCTTTACAGGGGCTAACTATGGCTACACCTTC. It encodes CASSFTGANYGYTF.

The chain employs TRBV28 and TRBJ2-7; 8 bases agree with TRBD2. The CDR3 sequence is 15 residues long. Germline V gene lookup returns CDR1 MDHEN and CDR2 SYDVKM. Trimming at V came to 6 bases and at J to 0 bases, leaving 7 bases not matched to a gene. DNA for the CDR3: TGTGCCAGCAGGGAAGCGGGGGTAAGCTCCTACGAGCAGTACTTC. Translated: CASREAGVSSYEQYF.

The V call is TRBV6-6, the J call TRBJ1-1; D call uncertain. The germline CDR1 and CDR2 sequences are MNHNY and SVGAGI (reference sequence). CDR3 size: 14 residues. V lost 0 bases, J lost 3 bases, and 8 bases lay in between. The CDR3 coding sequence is TGTGCCAGCAGTTACTCTTGGCCGCACACTGAAGCTTTCTTT. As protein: CASSYSWPHTEAFF.

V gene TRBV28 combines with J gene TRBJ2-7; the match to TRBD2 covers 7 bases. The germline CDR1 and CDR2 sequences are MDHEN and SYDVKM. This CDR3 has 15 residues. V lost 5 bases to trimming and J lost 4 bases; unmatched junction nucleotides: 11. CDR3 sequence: CASSPTTGGLYEQYF. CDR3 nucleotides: TGTGCCAGCAGTCCCACGACGGGGGGTTTGTACGAGCAGTACTTC.

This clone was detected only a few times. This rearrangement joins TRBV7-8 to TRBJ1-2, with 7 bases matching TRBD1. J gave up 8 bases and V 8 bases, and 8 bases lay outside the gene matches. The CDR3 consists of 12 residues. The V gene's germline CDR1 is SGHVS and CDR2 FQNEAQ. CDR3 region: CASGDRSSGYTF. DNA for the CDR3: TGTGCCAGCGGGGACAGATCTAGCGGCTACACCTTC.

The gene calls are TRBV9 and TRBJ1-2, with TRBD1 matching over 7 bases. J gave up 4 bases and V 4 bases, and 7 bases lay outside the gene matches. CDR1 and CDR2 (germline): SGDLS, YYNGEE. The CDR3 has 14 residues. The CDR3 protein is CASSPSDRVYGYTF. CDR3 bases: TGTGCCAGCAGCCCCTCAGACAGGGTCTATGGCTACACCTTC.

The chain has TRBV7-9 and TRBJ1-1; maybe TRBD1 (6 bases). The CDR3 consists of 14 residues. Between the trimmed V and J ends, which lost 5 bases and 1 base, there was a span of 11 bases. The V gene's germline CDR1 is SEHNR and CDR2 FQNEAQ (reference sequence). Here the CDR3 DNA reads TGTGCCAGCAGCCCAGGGGCCGGGAACACTGAAGCTTTCTTT. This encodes CASSPGAGNTEAFF. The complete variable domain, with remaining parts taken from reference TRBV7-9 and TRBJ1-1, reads DTGVSQNPRHKITKRGQNVTFRCDPISEHNRLYWYRQTLGQGPEFLTYFQNEAQLEKSRLLSDRFSAERPKGSFSTLEIQRTEQGDSAMYLCASSPGAGNTEAFFGQGTRLTVV.

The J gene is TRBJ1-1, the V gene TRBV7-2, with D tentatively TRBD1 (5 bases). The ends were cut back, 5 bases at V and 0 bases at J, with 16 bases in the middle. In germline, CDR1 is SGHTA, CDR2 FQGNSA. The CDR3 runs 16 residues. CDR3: CASSPRAGRLNTEAFF. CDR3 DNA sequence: TGTGCCAGCAGCCCAAGGGCAGGGCGGCTGAACACTGAAGCTTTCTTT.

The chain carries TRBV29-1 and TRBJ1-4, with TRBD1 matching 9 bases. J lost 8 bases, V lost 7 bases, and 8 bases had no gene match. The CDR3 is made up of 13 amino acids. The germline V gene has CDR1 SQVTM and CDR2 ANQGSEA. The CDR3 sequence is CSAVTGGREKLFF. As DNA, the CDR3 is TGCAGCGCCGTGACAGGGGGGAGAGAAAAACTGTTTTTT.

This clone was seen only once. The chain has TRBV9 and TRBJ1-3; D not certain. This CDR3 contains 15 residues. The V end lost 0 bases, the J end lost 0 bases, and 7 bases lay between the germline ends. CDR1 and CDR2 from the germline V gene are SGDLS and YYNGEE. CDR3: CASSVAELSGNTIYF. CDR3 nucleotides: TGTGCCAGCAGCGTAGCTGAGCTCTCTGGAAACACCATATATTTT.

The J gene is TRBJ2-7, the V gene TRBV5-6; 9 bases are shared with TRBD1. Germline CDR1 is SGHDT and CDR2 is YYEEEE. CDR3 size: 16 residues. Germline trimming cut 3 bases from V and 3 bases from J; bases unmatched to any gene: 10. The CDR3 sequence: CASSSRGTGFFYEQYF. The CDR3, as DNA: TGTGCCAGCAGCTCCCGAGGGACAGGGTTTTTCTACGAGCAGTACTTC.